Shown below are 8 T cell receptor beta chains from a single sample sequenced in a study of monozygotic twins with inflammatory bowel disease. Following a re-call of the 5' RACE reads, TCRdb has one entry per CDR3 protein and lacks DNA. The sample data list 330,000 or so distinct CDR3 sequences. Specimen: blood. These TCRs come from a human donor with ulcerative colitis or Crohn's disease, or a healthy co-twin of an affected twin (not recorded which).

V usage is TRBV27 and J usage is TRBJ2-5. Germline loops: CDR1 MNHEY, CDR2 SMNVEV (reference sequence). The CDR3 is 14 amino acids. The CDR3 sequence is CASSLYLESETQYF.

The chain joins TRBV7-9 to TRBJ2-1. The CDR3 runs 14 residues. The V gene's germline CDR1 is SEHNR and CDR2 FQNEAQ (reference sequence). CDR3 in amino acids: CASSLERRSNEQFF.

The CDR3 spells CASSLLDSPNYGYTF. The chain has TRBV5-1 and TRBJ1-2; TCRdb's D call, TRBD1, is unchecked because there is no DNA. Germline V gene lookup returns CDR1 SGHRS and CDR2 YFSETQ. The CDR3 covers 15 residues.

The gene calls are TRBV12-3 or TRBV12-4 and TRBJ1-4. This CDR3 has 14 amino acids. The CDR3 reads CASSRAATNEKLFF.

This chain uses TRBV10-2 with TRBJ2-3. The CDR3 spans 11 residues. Germline loops: CDR1 WSHSY, CDR2 SAAADI. CDR3 loop: CATLSTDTQYF.

The chain recombines TRBV7-2 with TRBJ2-3. The CDR3 sequence is 15 residues long. Germline lookup yields CDR1 SGHTA and CDR2 FQGNSA. The CDR3 is CASSLDRSSTDTQYF.

The V gene is TRBV12-3 or TRBV12-4, the J gene TRBJ2-2; TCRdb's D call, TRBD2, is unchecked because there is no DNA. The CDR3 is 14 amino acids. CDR3 sequence reads: CASRGWGLTGELFF.

This sequence joins TRBV20-1 and TRBJ2-3; TCRdb picks TRBD2, but there is no DNA to check that call. The CDR3 has 13 amino acids. Germline values: CDR1 DFQATT, CDR2 SNEGSKA (reference sequence). The CDR3 region is CSAQLGGTDTQYF.